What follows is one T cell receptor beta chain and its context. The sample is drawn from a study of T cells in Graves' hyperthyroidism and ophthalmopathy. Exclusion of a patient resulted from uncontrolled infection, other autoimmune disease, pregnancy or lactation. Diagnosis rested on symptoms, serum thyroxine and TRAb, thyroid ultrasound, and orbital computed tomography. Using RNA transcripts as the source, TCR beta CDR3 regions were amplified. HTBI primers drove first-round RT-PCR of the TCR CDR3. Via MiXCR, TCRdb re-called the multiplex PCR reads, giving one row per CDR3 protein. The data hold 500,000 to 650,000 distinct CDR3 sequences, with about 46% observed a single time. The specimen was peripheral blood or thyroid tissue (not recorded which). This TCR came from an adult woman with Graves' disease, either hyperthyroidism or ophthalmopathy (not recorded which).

The CDR3 coding sequence is TGTGCCAGCAGCTTGGGGCCTGTTCTCAACTATGGCTACACCTTC. Residues: CASSLGPVLNYGYTF. The V call is TRBV7-2, the J call TRBJ1-2, with D perhaps matching TRBD1 (5 bases). Deletions cut 3 bases from V and 2 bases from J, with 13 bases between. Germline CDR1 SGHTA, CDR2 FQGNSA. The CDR3 runs 15 residues.